One sample yielded the 10 T cell receptor beta chains listed below, sequenced in a study of technical replicates of blood from several donors. Clones were read by immunoSEQ multiplex PCR, and TCRdb kept only the in-frame ones, dropping some. The sample contains tens of thousands of clones, roughly nine tenths of which appear only once. The specimen sequenced was T cells isolated from PBMCs. These TCRs come from a human donor in good health.

This chain joins TRBV6-5 and TRBJ1-3, with 7 nucleotides matching TRBD1. In germline, CDR1 is MNHEY, CDR2 SVGAGI. This CDR3 contains 15 residues. V dropped 10 bases and J dropped 0; count of bases not matched to a gene: 9. In DNA, the CDR3 is TGTGCCACCGAGAGACAGGGTACCTCTGGAAACACCATATATTTT. Translated: CATERQGTSGNTIYF.

This chain connects TRBV30 to TRBJ1-1; 8 nucleotides agree with TRBD1. In germline, CDR1 is GTSNPN, CDR2 SVGIG (reference sequence). V was clipped by 3 bases and J by 3 bases; unmatched bases: 12. The CDR3 is made up of 16 amino acids. The CDR3, as DNA: TGTGCCTGGAGAGACAGGGGCAAGGCTTCGGACACTGAAGCTTTCTTT. It is translated as CAWRDRGKASDTEAFF.

The chain combines TRBV10-3 with TRBJ2-1; 10 bases are shared with TRBD1. Per the germline V gene, CDR1 is ENHRY and CDR2 is SYGVKD. The CDR3 has 14 residues. With 9 bases clipped from V and 5 bases from J, the junction kept 7 bases outside the gene matches. CDR3 in amino acids: CAITGTGDNNEQFF. CDR3 in DNA: TGTGCCATAACCGGGACAGGGGACAACAATGAGCAGTTCTTC.

The CDR3 DNA reads TGTGCCAGCAGCGGAACGCCATACTTCGAGAGGAACTATGGCTACACCTTC. This codes for CASSGTPYFERNYGYTF. V and J are TRBV5-6 and TRBJ1-2; D uncertain. V lost 4 bases, J lost 2 bases, and 21 bases lay in between. The length of the CDR3 is 17 residues. From germline, CDR1 is SGHDT and CDR2 YYEEEE.

V is TRBV5-4 and J is TRBJ1-1; TRBD1 matches at 12 bases. V dropped 4 bases and J dropped 8; count of bases not matched to a gene: 12. Per germline, CDR1 SGHNT and CDR2 YYREEE (reference sequence). The CDR3 is made up of 16 amino acids. The CDR3: CASSGPGQGAIIEAFF. The CDR3 DNA reads as TGTGCCAGCAGCGGCCCGGGACAGGGGGCCATTATCGAAGCTTTCTTT.

The chain carries TRBV5-8 and TRBJ1-5; D may be TRBD1 (5 bases). CDR1 and CDR2 from the germline V gene are SGHTS and YDEGEE. Deletions cut 4 bases from V and 2 bases from J, with 16 bases between. The CDR3 runs 16 residues. CDR3 sequence: CASSLKGVPGNQPQHF. The CDR3 DNA reads as TGTGCCAGCAGCCTTAAAGGGGTGCCGGGCAATCAGCCCCAGCATTTT.

The chain uses TRBV10-3 and TRBJ2-7; 8 nucleotides line up with TRBD1. The V segment lost 0 bases and the J segment 6 bases; nucleotides outside the gene matches: 7. The CDR3 consists of 15 residues. Germline CDR1 and CDR2: ENHRY and SYGVKD. DNA of the CDR3: TGTGCCATCAGTGAGTCGAGTCAGGGGGCAGGCGAGCAGTACTTC. It specifies CAISESSQGAGEQYF.

The chain uses TRBV9 and TRBJ1-3; TRBD1 aligns across 7 bases. Germline V gene data show CDR1 as SGDLS and CDR2 as YYNGEE. The trim removed 4 bases at V and 0 bases at J, leaving 7 bases unmatched. The CDR3 contains 16 residues. CDR3 protein: CASSPQGTLSGNTIYF. CDR3 bases: TGTGCCAGCAGCCCACAGGGGACCCTCTCTGGAAACACCATATATTTT.

This CDR3 is CASGPSLSHNEQFF. The DNA of the CDR3 is TGTGCCAGCGGCCCGTCCCTTTCGCACAATGAGCAGTTCTTC. The chain is built from TRBV6-5 and TRBJ2-1; D is uncertain. V gave up 8 bases and J gave up 5 bases, with 16 bases separating them. The CDR3 has 14 residues. CDR1 MNHEY and CDR2 SVGAGI come from the germline V gene.

This clone has only a few counts. V gene TRBV6-5 combines with J gene TRBJ1-2; tentative D call: TRBD1 (5 bases). The germline V and J ends were trimmed by 2 bases and 2 bases, with 12 bases remaining between them. Germline V gene sequence: CDR1 MNHEY, CDR2 SVGAGI. The length of the CDR3 is 15 residues. CDR3 in amino acids: CASSYAGQTNYGYTF. The CDR3 bases are TGTGCCAGCAGTTACGCAGGGCAGACGAACTATGGCTACACCTTC.